These 6 T cell receptor beta chains originate from one sample sequenced in a study of lymphopenia after photon versus proton radiotherapy. Profiling relied on immunoSEQ multiplex PCR, and the TCRdb table lists in-frame clones only, not all of them. The sample holds tens of thousands of clones, approximately 82% seen once. The sample consisted of peripheral blood, taken from a patient treated with proton-based radiotherapy. The receptors were gathered from a man between 60 and 70 years old with pancreatic cancer.

V is TRBV18 and J is TRBJ2-7; tentatively, D is TRBD1 (5 bases). Germline CDR1 and CDR2: KGHSH and LQKENI. The CDR3 extends over 15 amino acids. Trimming stripped 2 bases from V and 2 bases from J, with 13 bases between. DNA for the CDR3: TGTGCCAGCTCACCAAGGTCAGGGCAAACCTACGAGCAGTACTTC. Protein sequence: CASSPRSGQTYEQYF.

This chain links TRBV7-3 with TRBJ2-1, with 7 bases that match TRBD1. With 6 bases clipped from V and 7 bases from J, the junction kept 9 bases outside the gene matches. Germline-derived CDR1 and CDR2 are SGHTA and FQGTGA. The CDR3 is 14 amino acids. CDR3 loop: CASSRQGMGNEQFF. The CDR3 DNA reads TGTGCCAGCAGTCGACAGGGAATGGGGAATGAGCAGTTCTTC.

For the CDR3, the DNA is TGCGCCAGCAGTGATCGGCCTGAAAAACTGTTTTTT. Protein product: CASSDRPEKLFF. V is TRBV10-1 and J is TRBJ1-4; no clear D. This CDR3 has 12 amino acids. Germline V gene sequence: CDR1 WNHNN, CDR2 SYGVQD (reference sequence). The V and J ends lost 3 bases and 7 bases respectively, with 6 bases between them.

This rearrangement joins TRBV30 to TRBJ1-1, with 7 bases lining up with TRBD1. V shed 3 bases, J shed 3 bases, and the junction held 4 bases outside the gene matches. Per germline, CDR1 GTSNPN and CDR2 SVGIG (reference sequence). This CDR3 comprises 13 residues. For the CDR3, the DNA is TGTGCCTGGAGAGGCCAGGGGGACACTGAAGCTTTCTTT. It translates to CAWRGQGDTEAFF.

The chain combines TRBV28 with TRBJ1-4; tentative D call: TRBD1 (6 bases). The germline V gene has CDR1 MDHEN and CDR2 SYDVKM. Deletions cut 7 bases from V and 4 bases from J, with 13 bases between. The CDR3 consists of 14 residues. The CDR3 bases are TGTGCCAGCAATCCGACAGGTCTTAATGAAAAACTGTTTTTT. It is translated as CASNPTGLNEKLFF.

V usage is TRBV30 and J usage is TRBJ2-7, with 7 bases that match TRBD1. From germline, CDR1 is GTSNPN and CDR2 SVGIG (reference sequence). The CDR3 runs to 12 residues. J was trimmed by 4 bases and V by 5 bases; bases with no gene match: 5. The CDR3 bases are TGTGCCTGGCATAACAGGGGTTACGAGCAGTACTTC. Its translation: CAWHNRGYEQYF.